The clone carrying this T cell receptor (beta chain) occurred a few times. Compared with germline, one end of the junction differs, possibly owing to a read error. The data stem from a study of T-cell memory formation after mild COVID-19. MiXCR, applied by TCRdb to the 5' RACE reads, yields one record per CDR3 protein. The sample includes 100,000 to 130,000 distinct CDR3 sequences, roughly a sixth of them seen just once. From germline, CDR1 is LGHDT and CDR2 YNNKEL (reference sequence). CDR3 length: 13 amino acids. This TCR came from a man in his late teens or twenties who had mild COVID-19 (a few samples of this study predate the infection). Cell type and time point are not known. Sequences were obtained from PBMCs or a T cell subset sorted from them (not recorded which). This chain links TRBV3-1 with TRBJ2-2; D might be TRBD1 (7 bases). The CDR3 reads CAGSQGGPGELFF. CDR3 bases: TGTGCCGGCAGCCAGGGGGGCCCCGGGGAGCTGTTTTTT.